Shown below are 25 T cell receptor beta chains from a single sample sequenced in a study of glioma-infiltrating T cells after dendritic cell vaccination. Generated by immunoSEQ multiplex PCR, the TCRdb table keeps only in-frame clones and is missing some. This table holds about 73,000 clones, around 79% found once. Sequenced material: blood, taken before dendritic cell vaccination. The receptors shown here come from a human donor with glioblastoma.

The table lists this clone with a few counts. This chain's CDR3 is CATGTGRETQYF. In DNA, the CDR3 is TGTGCCACCGGGACAGGTCGGGAGACCCAGTACTTC. V and J are TRBV28 and TRBJ2-5; 8 positions agree with TRBD1. V dropped 10 bases and J dropped 5; count of bases not matched to a gene: 6. Germline V CDR1 and CDR2: MDHEN, SYDVKM. The CDR3 covers 12 residues.

The sample holds a few counts of this clone. The CDR3 DNA reads TGTGCCAGCAGTGACTTGACAGGGGGCGCGGACACCATATATTTT. Protein: CASSDLTGGADTIYF. The rearrangement uses TRBV6-1 and TRBJ1-3; 10 nucleotides line up with TRBD1. This CDR3 contains 15 residues. CDR1 and CDR2 from the germline V gene are MNHNS and SASEGT. V lost 3 bases, J lost 8 bases, and 7 bases stayed unmatched.

To note about this clone: Other DNA sequences in this specimen translate into the identical CDR3. V is TRBV10-3 and J is TRBJ1-5, with a weak D call TRBD1 (5 bases). Germline assignment: CDR1 ENHRY and CDR2 SYGVKD. This CDR3 has 13 residues. The ends were cut back, 2 bases at V and 5 bases at J, with 7 bases in the middle. CDR3 region: CAISETGDQPQHF. The CDR3 DNA is TGTGCCATCAGTGAGACGGGGGATCAGCCCCAGCATTTT.

The chain has TRBV6-5 and TRBJ1-2; D is unclear. Trimming took off 0 bases at V and 0 bases at J, with 8 bases between the two ends. CDR1 is MNHEY, CDR2 SVGAGI, per germline. The CDR3 contains 15 residues. Written as DNA, the CDR3 is TGTGCCAGCAGTTACTCGTTGACTGCTAACTATGGCTACACCTTC. It is translated as CASSYSLTANYGYTF.

V is TRBV15 and J is TRBJ1-2, with 9 bases aligning to TRBD1. This CDR3 is built from 18 residues. Unmatched junction bases numbered 11, after V lost 1 base and J lost 2 bases. Germline V gene lookup returns CDR1 LNHNV and CDR2 YYDKDF (reference sequence). CDR3 coding DNA: TGTGCCACCAGCAGAGGACATGACAGGGGGACGTCCAACTATGGCTACACCTTC. Translation: CATSRGHDRGTSNYGYTF.

This clone was counted a single time. The chain employs TRBV13 and TRBJ2-1; the match to TRBD2 covers 14 bases. The CDR3 contains 17 residues. V gave up 3 bases and J gave up 8 bases; unmatched junction bases: 9. The germline V gene encodes CDR1 PRHDT and CDR2 FYEKMQ (reference sequence). The DNA of the CDR3 is TGTGCCAGCAGCTTGCATTCGACTAGCGGGAGGGTATATGAGCAGTTCTTC. Translation: CASSLHSTSGRVYEQFF.

The chain's CDR3 is CASSYGQNSYNEQFF. The CDR3, as DNA: TGTGCCAGCAGTTACGGACAGAACTCCTACAATGAGCAGTTCTTC. The chain has TRBV6-5 and TRBJ2-1; D perhaps matches TRBD1 (6 bases). V gave up 2 bases and J gave up 0 bases, with 8 bases separating them. The CDR3 is 15 amino acids. Germline CDR1 reads MNHEY; CDR2 reads SVGAGI.

The genes are TRBV6-5 and TRBJ2-2; 7 nucleotides agree with TRBD2. The CDR3 runs to 16 residues. J lost 2 bases, V lost 1 base, and 4 bases had no gene match. In germline, CDR1 is MNHEY, CDR2 SVGAGI. The chain's CDR3 is CASSYLGGLNTGELFF. The DNA of the CDR3 is TGTGCCAGCAGTTACTTGGGGGGACTAAACACCGGGGAGCTGTTTTTT.

The chain has TRBV7-8 and TRBJ2-1; 10 positions match TRBD2. Germline CDR1 and CDR2: SGHVS and FQNEAQ. The ends lost 4 bases at V and 7 bases at J; junction bases unmatched: 7. This CDR3 contains 15 residues. Here the CDR3 reads CASSSSSGSWNEQFF. CDR3 DNA: TGTGCCAGCAGCTCTTCTAGCGGGAGCTGGAATGAGCAGTTCTTC.

The V call is TRBV9, the J call TRBJ2-5; 9 bases are shared with TRBD1. Unmatched junction bases numbered 5, after V lost 3 bases and J lost 5 bases. Germline CDR1 reads SGDLS; CDR2 reads YYNGEE. The CDR3 contains 14 residues. As DNA, the CDR3 is TGTGCCAGCAGCGCCGGACAGGGGCGGGAGACCCAGTACTTC. Protein sequence: CASSAGQGRETQYF.

The chain employs TRBV7-3 and TRBJ2-1, with TRBD2 identical over 12 bases. This CDR3 contains 15 residues. J lost 7 bases, V lost 5 bases, and 6 bases had no gene match. From germline, CDR1 is SGHTA and CDR2 FQGTGA. CDR3 in amino acids: CASSQTSGRWNEQFF. The CDR3 DNA follows: TGTGCCAGCAGCCAAACTAGCGGGAGGTGGAATGAGCAGTTCTTC. Full variable domain (outside the CDR3, taken from reference TRBV7-3 and TRBJ2-1): GAGVSQTPSNKVTEKGKYVELRCDPISGHTALYWYRQSLGQGPEFLIYFQGTGAADDSGLPNDRFFAVRPEGSVSTLKIQRTERGDSAVYLCASSQTSGRWNEQFFGPGTRLTVL.

The rearrangement links TRBV25-1 to TRBJ2-2; 9 bases line up with TRBD2. The CDR3 sequence is 17 residues long. Germline V gives CDR1 MGHDK, CDR2 SYGVNS. V lost 2 bases, J lost 0 bases, and 4 bases stayed unmatched. Written as DNA, the CDR3 is TGTGCCAGCAGTGAAATCCTAGCGGGGACGAACACCGGGGAGCTGTTTTTT. This translates into CASSEILAGTNTGELFF. The whole variable domain, remainder taken from reference TRBV25-1 and TRBJ2-2, is EADIYQTPRYLVIGTGKKITLECSQTMGHDKMYWYQQDPGMELHLIHYSYGVNSTEKGDLSSESTVSRIRTEHFPLTLESARPSHTSQYLCASSEILAGTNTGELFFGEGSRLTVL.

The chain uses TRBV7-3 and TRBJ2-1, with 10 bases aligning to TRBD2. The length of the CDR3 is 14 residues. The V gene's germline CDR1 is SGHTA and CDR2 FQGTGA. Trimming at V came to 0 bases and at J to 16 bases, leaving 9 bases not matched to a gene. CDR3 protein: CASSLTGTSGTPFF. CDR3 sequence (DNA): TGTGCCAGCAGCTTAACCGGTACTAGCGGGACACCCTTCTTC.

This chain links TRBV7-2 with TRBJ2-3; D is possibly TRBD2 (6 bases). The CDR3 consists of 13 residues. Trimming took off 1 base at V and 6 bases at J, with 8 bases between the two ends. Germline V gene sequence: CDR1 SGHTA, CDR2 FQGNSA. The CDR3 DNA reads TGTGCCAGCAGCTTAGATCTAGCGGATACGCAGTATTTT. This codes for CASSLDLADTQYF.

J is TRBJ1-2 and V is TRBV5-1; 12 bases align to TRBD1. V dropped 2 bases and J dropped 2; count of bases not matched to a gene: 7. CDR3 length: 17 residues. Per germline, CDR1 SGHRS and CDR2 YFSETQ. DNA of the CDR3: TGCGCCAGCAGCTTACTACCCGGGACAGGGGGCAACTATGGCTACACCTTC. Translated, it gives CASSLLPGTGGNYGYTF.

The rearrangement links TRBV4-1 to TRBJ1-2, with D maybe TRBD1 (5 bases). The CDR3 runs to 17 residues. The V gene lost 0 bases and the J gene lost 6 bases, with 20 bases spanning the gap. In germline, CDR1 is MGHRA, CDR2 YSYEKL. The DNA of the CDR3 is TGCGCCAGCAGCCAAGATCGGGCAGGGCAAAGGTTCAATGGCTACACCTTC. Its translation is CASSQDRAGQRFNGYTF.

The V and J genes are TRBV4-2 and TRBJ1-6, with unresolved D. Germline CDR1 LGHNA, CDR2 YNFKEQ. Trimming removed 3 bases at V and 14 bases at J, with 11 bases between. CDR3 size: 12 residues. CDR3 sequence (DNA): TGTGCCAGCAGCCAGACTGACGGGACCCTCCACTTT. Translation gives CASSQTDGTLHF.

The gene calls are TRBV7-9 and TRBJ1-2, with D uncertain. V lost 3 bases and J 0 bases, leaving 11 bases between the germline ends. The germline CDR1 and CDR2 sequences are SEHNR and FQNEAQ (reference sequence). This CDR3 is built from 15 residues. The CDR3 spells CASSLPTSANYGYTF. In DNA, the CDR3 is TGTGCCAGCAGCTTGCCGACATCGGCTAACTATGGCTACACCTTC.

This chain uses TRBV18 with TRBJ2-5; possible D gene TRBD2, 6 bases. V lost 2 bases, J lost 2 bases, and 12 bases lay in between. This CDR3 is built from 15 residues. In germline, CDR1 is KGHSH, CDR2 LQKENI. DNA for the CDR3: TGTGCCAGCTCACCAAAACTAGCTACACAAGAGACCCAGTACTTC. It codes for CASSPKLATQETQYF.

The rearrangement joins TRBV5-5 to TRBJ1-1, with TRBD1 as a possible D gene (5 bases). The V gene lost 4 bases and the J gene lost 3 bases, with 13 bases spanning the gap. Per the germline V gene, CDR1 is SGHKS and CDR2 is YYEKEE (reference sequence). The CDR3 loop spans 14 amino acids. CDR3: CASSPPSGYTEAFF. As DNA, the CDR3 is TGTGCCAGCAGCCCGCCCTCAGGGTACACTGAAGCTTTCTTT.

The V call is TRBV9, the J call TRBJ2-2; 10 bases line up with TRBD1. Looked up from germline, CDR1 is SGDLS and CDR2 is YYNGEE. This CDR3 has 17 amino acids. The V segment lost 2 bases and the J segment 3 bases; nucleotides outside the gene matches: 7. The CDR3 DNA is TGTGCCAGCAGCGTCTGGACAGGGGGATTTGACACCGGGGAGCTGTTTTTT. Protein sequence: CASSVWTGGFDTGELFF.

This clone has just one count. This chain uses TRBV18 with TRBJ2-1; 9 nucleotides agree with TRBD2. This CDR3 has 14 residues. The V segment lost 7 bases and the J segment 7 bases; nucleotides outside the gene matches: 8. CDR1 is KGHSH, CDR2 LQKENI, per germline. The CDR3 nucleotides are TGTGCCAGCTTCGGGACTAGCTGGTGGAATGAGCAGTTCTTC. Amino acids: CASFGTSWWNEQFF.

The chain carries TRBV9 and TRBJ2-7; D is unresolved. The CDR3 length is 17 residues. V was clipped by 1 base and J by 2 bases, with 19 bases between them. Germline-derived CDR1 and CDR2 are SGDLS and YYNGEE. CDR3 region: CASSVQEKQSYPYEQYF. CDR3 nucleotides: TGTGCCAGCAGCGTACAGGAAAAACAGTCCTATCCCTACGAGCAGTACTTC.

This clone appeared once. The chain carries TRBV9 and TRBJ2-3; 7 bases line up with TRBD1. The CDR3 has 13 amino acids. Germline CDR1 is SGDLS and CDR2 is YYNGEE. V gave up 0 bases and J gave up 7 bases; unmatched junction bases: 2. The CDR3 region is CASSVGTGNTQYF. CDR3 DNA: TGTGCCAGCAGCGTAGGGACAGGAAATACGCAGTATTTT.

The chain recombines TRBV6-6 with TRBJ2-1; D perhaps matches TRBD2 (6 bases). V was clipped by 2 bases and J by 5 bases, with 16 bases between them. The CDR3 sequence is 16 residues long. Germline CDR1 is MNHNY and CDR2 is SVGAGI (reference sequence). As DNA, the CDR3 is TGTGCCAGCAGTTACGGGGGGAGCAAGGGTCACAATGAGCAGTTCTTC. This sequence encodes CASSYGGSKGHNEQFF.